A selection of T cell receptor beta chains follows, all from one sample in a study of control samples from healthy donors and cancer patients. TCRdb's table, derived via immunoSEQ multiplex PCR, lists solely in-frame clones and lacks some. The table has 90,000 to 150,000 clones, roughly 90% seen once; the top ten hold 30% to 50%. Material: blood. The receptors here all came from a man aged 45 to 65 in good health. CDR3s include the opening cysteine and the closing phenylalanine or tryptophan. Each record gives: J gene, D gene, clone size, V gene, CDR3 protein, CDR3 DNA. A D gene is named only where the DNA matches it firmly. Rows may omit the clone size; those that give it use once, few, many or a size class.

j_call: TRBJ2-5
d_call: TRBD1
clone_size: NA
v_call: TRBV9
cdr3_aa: CASRKTGGYQETQYF
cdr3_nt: TGTGCCAGCAGGAAGACAGGGGGTTACCAAGAGACCCAGTACTTC

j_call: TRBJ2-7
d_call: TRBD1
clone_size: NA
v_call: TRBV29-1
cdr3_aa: CSVGTGGAPSYEQYF
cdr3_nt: TGCAGCGTCGGGACAGGGGGCGCCCCCTCCTACGAGCAGTACTTC

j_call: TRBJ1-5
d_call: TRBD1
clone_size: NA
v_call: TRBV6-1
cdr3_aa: CASSGSRGAGNQPQHF
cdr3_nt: TGTGCCAGCAGTGGCTCCAGGGGGGCCGGCAATCAGCCCCAGCATTTT

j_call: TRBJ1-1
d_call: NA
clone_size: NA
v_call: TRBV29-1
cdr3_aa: CSVEDEAAGLSTEAFF
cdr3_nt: TGCAGCGTTGAAGATGAGGCGGCAGGCTTGAGCACTGAAGCTTTCTTT

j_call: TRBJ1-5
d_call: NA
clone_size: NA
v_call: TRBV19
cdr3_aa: CASSPNNLGSNQPQHF
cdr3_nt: TGTGCCAGTAGCCCAAATAACCTGGGTAGCAATCAGCCCCAGCATTTT

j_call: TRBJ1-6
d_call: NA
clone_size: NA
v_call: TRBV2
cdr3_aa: CASSDLLVGSPLHF
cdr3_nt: TGTGCCAGCAGTGATCTTTTGGTGGGTTCACCCCTCCACTTT

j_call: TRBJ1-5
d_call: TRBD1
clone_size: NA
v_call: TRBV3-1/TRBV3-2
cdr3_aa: CASSLTGADQPQHF
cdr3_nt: TGTGCCAGCAGCCTTACAGGGGCCGATCAGCCCCAGCATTTT

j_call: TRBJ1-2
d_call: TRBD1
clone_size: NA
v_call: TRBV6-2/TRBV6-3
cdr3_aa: CASSRTGDYGYTF
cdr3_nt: TGTGCCAGCAGTAGGACAGGGGACTATGGCTACACCTTC

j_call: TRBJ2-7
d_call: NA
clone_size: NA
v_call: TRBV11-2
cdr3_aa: CASSSVDFFNPSYEQYF
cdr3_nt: TGTGCCAGCAGCTCCGTCGACTTTTTCAACCCCTCCTACGAGCAGTACTTC

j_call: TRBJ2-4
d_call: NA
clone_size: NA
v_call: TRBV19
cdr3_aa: CASSRGVEGDIQYF
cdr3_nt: TGTGCCAGTAGTCGAGGGGTAGAAGGTGACATTCAGTACTTC

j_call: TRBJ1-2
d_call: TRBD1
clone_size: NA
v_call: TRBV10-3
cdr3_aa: CAISEFTPGQGSYGYTF
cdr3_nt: TGTGCCATCAGTGAGTTTACCCCCGGACAGGGAAGCTATGGCTACACCTTC

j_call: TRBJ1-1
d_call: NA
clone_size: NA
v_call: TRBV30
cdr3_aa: CAWRLNSWTEAFF
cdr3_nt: TGTGCCTGGAGGCTGAACAGTTGGACTGAAGCTTTCTTT

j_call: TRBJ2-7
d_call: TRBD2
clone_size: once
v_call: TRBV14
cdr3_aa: CASSLRTSGAGEQYF
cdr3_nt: TGTGCCAGCAGCCTGAGGACTAGCGGGGCTGGGGAGCAGTACTTC

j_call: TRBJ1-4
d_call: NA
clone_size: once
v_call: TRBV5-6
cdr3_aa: CASSPWTGHRDEKLFF
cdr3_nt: TGTGCCAGCAGCCCATGGACGGGACACAGAGATGAAAAACTGTTTTTT

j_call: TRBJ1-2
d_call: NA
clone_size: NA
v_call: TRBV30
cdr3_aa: CAWSVYYGYTF
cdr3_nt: TGTGCCTGGAGTGTCTACTACGGCTACACCTTC

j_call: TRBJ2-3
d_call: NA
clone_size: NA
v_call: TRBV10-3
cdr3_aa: CAIKGEDPDTQYF
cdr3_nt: TGTGCCATCAAGGGCGAGGACCCAGATACGCAGTATTTT

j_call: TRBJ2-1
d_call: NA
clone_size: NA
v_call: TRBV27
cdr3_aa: CASSLSGSYYNEQFF
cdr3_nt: TGTGCCAGCAGTTTATCAGGCAGCTATTACAATGAGCAGTTCTTC

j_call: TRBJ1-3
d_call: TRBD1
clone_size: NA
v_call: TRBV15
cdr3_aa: CATSIREGANSGNTIYF
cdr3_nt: TGTGCCACCAGCATAAGGGAGGGGGCGAACTCTGGAAACACCATATATTTT

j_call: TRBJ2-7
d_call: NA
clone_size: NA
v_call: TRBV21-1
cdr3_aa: CASSPSDTGTGLRMRPYEQYF
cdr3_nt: TGTGCCAGCAGCCCCTCCGACACCGGGACAGGGCTTCGTATGAGGCCCTACGAGCAGTACTTC

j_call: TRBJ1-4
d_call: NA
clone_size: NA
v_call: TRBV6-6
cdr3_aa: CASREGINEKLFF
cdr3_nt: TGTGCCAGCCGGGAAGGGATTAATGAAAAACTGTTTTTT

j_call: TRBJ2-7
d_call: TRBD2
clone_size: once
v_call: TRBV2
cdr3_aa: CASSSSGQTYEQYF
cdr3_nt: TGTGCCAGCAGTTCTAGCGGGCAAACCTACGAGCAGTACTTC

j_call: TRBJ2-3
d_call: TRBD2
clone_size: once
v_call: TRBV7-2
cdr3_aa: CASSGGVPADTQYF
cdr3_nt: TGTGCCAGTAGCGGGGGGGTCCCCGCAGATACGCAGTATTTT

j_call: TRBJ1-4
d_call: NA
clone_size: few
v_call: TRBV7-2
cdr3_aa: CASSNQQGNNEKLFF
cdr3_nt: TGTGCCAGCAGCAATCAACAGGGTAATAATGAAAAACTGTTTTTT

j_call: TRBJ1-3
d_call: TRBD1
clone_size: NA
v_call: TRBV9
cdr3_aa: CASSAFTGGGNTIYF
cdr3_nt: TGTGCCAGCAGCGCGTTCACAGGGGGTGGAAACACCATATATTTT

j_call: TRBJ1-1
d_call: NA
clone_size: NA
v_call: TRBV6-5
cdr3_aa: CASSRGRGTEAFF
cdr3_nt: TGTGCCAGCTCCCGGGGTCGAGGAACTGAAGCTTTCTTT

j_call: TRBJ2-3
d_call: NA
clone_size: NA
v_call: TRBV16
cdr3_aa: CASSQSSSPADTQYF
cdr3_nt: TGTGCCAGCAGCCAATCGAGTAGTCCCGCAGATACGCAGTATTTT

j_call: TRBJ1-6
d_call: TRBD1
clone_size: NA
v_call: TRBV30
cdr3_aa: CAWSLPTGVSDSPLHF
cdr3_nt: TGTGCCTGGAGTCTCCCGACAGGGGTTAGCGATTCACCCCTCCACTTT

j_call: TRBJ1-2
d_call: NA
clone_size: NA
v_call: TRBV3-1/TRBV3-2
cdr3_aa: CASSLGRSYGYTF
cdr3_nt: TGTGCCAGCAGCCTTGGCCGCAGCTATGGCTACACCTTC

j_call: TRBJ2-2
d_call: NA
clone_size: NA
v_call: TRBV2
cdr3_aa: CASRDTGELFF
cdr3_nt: TGTGCCAGCAGGGACACCGGGGAGCTGTTTTTT

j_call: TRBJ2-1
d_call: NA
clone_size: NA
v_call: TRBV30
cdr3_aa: CAWSGRGGRGYNEQFF
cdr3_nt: TGTGCCTGGAGCGGAAGGGGCGGGCGAGGTTACAATGAGCAGTTCTTC

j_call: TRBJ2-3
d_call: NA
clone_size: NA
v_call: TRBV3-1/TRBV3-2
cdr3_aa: CASSQTYLSTDTQYF
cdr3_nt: TGTGCCAGCAGCCAAACTTACCTAAGCACAGATACGCAGTATTTT

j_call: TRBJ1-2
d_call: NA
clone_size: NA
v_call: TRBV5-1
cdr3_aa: CASSPSEGIYGYTF
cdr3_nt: TGCGCCAGCAGCCCCTCGGAGGGGATCTATGGCTACACCTTC

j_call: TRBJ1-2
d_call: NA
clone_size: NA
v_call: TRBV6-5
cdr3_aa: CASRKDRGYTF
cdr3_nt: TGTGCCAGCAGAAAGGACAGAGGCTACACCTTC

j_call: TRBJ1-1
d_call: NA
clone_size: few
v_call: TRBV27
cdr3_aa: CASSLAGDTENTEAFF
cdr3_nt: TGTGCCAGCAGTTTAGCGGGGGACACAGAGAACACTGAAGCTTTCTTT

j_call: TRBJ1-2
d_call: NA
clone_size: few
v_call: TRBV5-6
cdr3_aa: CASSALSGGYTF
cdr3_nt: TGTGCCAGCTCCGCCCTTTCCGGGGGCTACACCTTC

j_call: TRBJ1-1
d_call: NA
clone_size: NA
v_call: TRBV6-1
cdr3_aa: CASSDPGGADTEAFF
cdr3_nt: TGTGCCAGCAGTGATCCCGGGGGCGCGGACACTGAAGCTTTCTTT

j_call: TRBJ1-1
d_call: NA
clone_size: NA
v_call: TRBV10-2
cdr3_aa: CASRHDSSEFEAFF
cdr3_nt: TGCGCCAGCAGACACGACAGCTCAGAGTTTGAAGCTTTCTTT

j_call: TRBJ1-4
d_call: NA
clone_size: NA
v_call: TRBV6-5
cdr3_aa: CASHIGGDEKLFF
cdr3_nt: TGTGCCAGCCACATAGGGGGGGATGAAAAACTGTTTTTT

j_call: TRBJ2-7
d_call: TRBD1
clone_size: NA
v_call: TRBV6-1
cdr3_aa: CASSEAGGQGAEQYF
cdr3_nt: TGTGCCAGCAGTGAAGCAGGGGGACAGGGGGCCGAGCAGTACTTC

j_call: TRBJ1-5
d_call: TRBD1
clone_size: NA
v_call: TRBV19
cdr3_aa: CATQQGNNQPQHF
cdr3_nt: TGTGCCACCCAACAGGGGAACAATCAGCCCCAGCATTTT